Each of the 3 T cell receptor beta chains below was sequenced from the same sample in a study of cytomegalovirus exposure and HLA in healthy donors. Use of 60 Vbeta and 13 Jbeta primers characterized the PCR. This table comes from immunoSEQ multiplex PCR, and its TCRdb copy is limited to in-frame clones, with some not included. Its clone listing holds more than 90,000 clones. Material: PBMCs. Receptors originate from a young man in good health and CMV-seronegative.

The chain couples TRBV30 to TRBJ1-1, with 12 bases that match TRBD1. Germline CDR1 reads GTSNPN; CDR2 reads SVGIG (reference sequence). This CDR3 has 14 residues. Losses at the gene ends were 1 base for V and 11 bases for J; bases not matched to a gene: 8. This CDR3 reads CAWSEGTGGKMAFF. The CDR3, as DNA: TGTGCCTGGAGTGAGGGGACAGGGGGCAAGATGGCTTTCTTT.

The rearrangement links TRBV11-2 to TRBJ1-5; TRBD1 aligns across 7 bases. The germline CDR1 and CDR2 sequences are SGHAT and FQNNGV. J lost 2 bases, V lost 5 bases, and 6 bases had no gene match. This CDR3 is built from 15 residues. The CDR3 DNA reads TGTGCCAGCAGCCCGGGGACAGACGGCAATCAGCCCCAGCATTTT. Translation: CASSPGTDGNQPQHF. The variable domain in full, with the rest retrieved from reference TRBV11-2 and TRBJ1-5, is EAGVAQSPRYKIIEKRQSVAFWCNPISGHATLYWYQQILGQGPKLLIQFQNNGVVDDSQLPKDRFSAERLKGVDSTLKIQPAKLEDSAVYLCASSPGTDGNQPQHFGDGTRLSIL.

V gene TRBV6-7 combines with J gene TRBJ1-5; D might be TRBD1 (5 bases). TRBV6-7 is reported as an ORF; its role is uncertain. Trimming removed 7 bases at V and 3 bases at J, with 19 bases between. The CDR3 runs 16 residues. In DNA form, the CDR3 reads TGTGCCAGCAATACGACGACGGGGGTCAACAATCAGCCCCAGCATTTT. Translation gives CASNTTTGVNNQPQHF.